The 22 T cell receptor beta chains below come from one sample, sequenced in a study of neurological immune-mediated disorders. This sample's time point: longitudinal time-point 2. One entry per CDR3 protein results from TCRdb running MiXCR on the 5' RACE reads. The table has over 75,000 distinct CDR3 sequences, about 5% seen once; the top ten hold roughly 7.9%. The specimen was PBMCs. These receptors all stem from an older woman with multiple sclerosis.

This clonotype showed up many times. This chain connects TRBV5-4 to TRBJ1-1, with a weak D call TRBD1 (6 bases). The CDR3 length is 15 residues. Looked up from germline, CDR1 is SGHNT and CDR2 is YYREEE (reference sequence). V lost 7 bases to trimming and J lost 0 bases, with 16 bases between them. CDR3 coding DNA: TGTGCCAGCCGGGCAGCAGGGGTCATGAACACTGAAGCTTTCTTT. Its translation is CASRAAGVMNTEAFF.

This clonotype showed up many times. This chain joins TRBV24-1 and TRBJ2-3; D uncertain. Trimming removed 0 bases at V and 3 bases at J, with 12 bases between. Per germline, CDR1 KGHDR and CDR2 SFDVKD. This CDR3 has 16 residues. CDR3 nucleotide sequence: TGTGCCACCAGTGATTTGGCCGAGATGGGGACAGATACGCAGTATTTT. Translating it yields CATSDLAEMGTDTQYF.

This clonotype was observed at least ten times. The chain is built from TRBV2 and TRBJ1-5; D unclear. The V end lost 9 bases, the J end lost 2 bases, and 14 bases lay between the germline ends. The germline V gene encodes CDR1 SNHLY and CDR2 FYNNEI. This CDR3 spans 14 amino acids. The CDR3, as DNA: TGTGCCAGAAGCCTGCCCGGGGGCAATCAGCCCCAGCATTTT. This codes for CARSLPGGNQPQHF.

This clonotype has ten or more counts. This chain joins TRBV5-1 and TRBJ1-4; 7 positions match TRBD1. The CDR3 is made up of 16 amino acids. CDR1 and CDR2 (germline): SGHRS, YFSETQ. The ends lost 0 bases at V and 1 base at J; junction bases unmatched: 3. The CDR3 here is CASSLGQGQTNEKLFF. The DNA of the CDR3 is TGCGCCAGCAGCTTGGGACAGGGTCAAACTAATGAAAAACTGTTTTTT. Supplemented by reference TRBV5-1 and TRBJ1-4, the full variable domain reads KAGVTQTPRYLIKTRGQQVTLSCSPISGHRSVSWYQQTPGQGLQFLFEYFSETQRNKGNFPGRFSGRQFSNSRSEMNVSTLELGDSALYLCASSLGQGQTNEKLFFGSGTQLSVL.

This clonotype was found many times. This chain connects TRBV27 to TRBJ2-3; weak D call: TRBD2 (5 bases). Trimming took 6 bases from V and 1 from J, leaving 11 bases between them. Germline V CDR1 and CDR2: MNHEY, SMNVEV (reference sequence). The CDR3 is 14 residues long. The CDR3 nucleotides read TGTGCCAGCAGCGCAGGACTTGGCACAGATACGCAGTATTTT. This codes for CASSAGLGTDTQYF.

Many counts were recorded for this clonotype. V gene TRBV15 combines with J gene TRBJ2-3; D unclear. The CDR3 is made up of 14 amino acids. Germline V gene data show CDR1 as LNHNV and CDR2 as YYDKDF (reference sequence). Trimming shortened V by 0 bases and J by 4 bases, and 8 bases separated the two germline ends. The CDR3 protein is CATSRDRRADTQYF. The CDR3 nucleotides read TGTGCCACCAGCAGAGATAGGCGAGCAGATACGCAGTATTTT.

This clonotype has ten or more counts. The gene calls are TRBV28 and TRBJ2-2; D not resolved. The CDR3 is 15 residues long. Germline lookup yields CDR1 MDHEN and CDR2 SYDVKM. V was trimmed by 6 bases and J by 4 bases, leaving 15 bases between them. The CDR3 loop reads CASSLATGPTGELFF. The CDR3 nucleotides read TGTGCCAGCAGCCTTGCAACGGGCCCCACCGGGGAGCTGTTTTTT.

This clonotype was seen ten or more times. The CDR3 nucleotides read TGTGCCAGCATCCAACCGCCGGGACTACGTTACAATGAGCAGTTCTTC. Translation: CASIQPPGLRYNEQFF. The chain couples TRBV12-3 or TRBV12-4 to TRBJ2-1, with 7 bases that match TRBD2. CDR3 length equals 16 residues. Germline trimming cut 7 bases from V and 4 bases from J; bases unmatched to any gene: 13.

This clonotype was seen many times. J is TRBJ1-1 and V is TRBV6-6; TRBD1 matches at 7 bases. CDR1 and CDR2 (germline): MNHNY, SVGAGI (reference sequence). Trimming at V came to 6 bases and at J to 0 bases, leaving 7 bases not matched to a gene. The CDR3 is 15 amino acids. Here the CDR3 DNA reads TGTGCCAGCAGCCAGGACAGGAGACTGAACACTGAAGCTTTCTTT. Translating gives CASSQDRRLNTEAFF.

This clonotype was seen repeatedly, ten times or more. This sequence joins TRBV5-1 and TRBJ1-5; the D is unclear. This CDR3 region has 14 residues. Trimming removed 1 base from V and 6 bases from J, with 11 bases in between. Germline CDR1 reads SGHRS; CDR2 reads YFSETQ. CDR3 nucleotide sequence: TGCGCCAGCAGCTTGTTGTGGGTTGTTCAGCCCCAGCATTTT. As protein: CASSLLWVVQPQHF. The complete variable domain, with remaining parts taken from reference TRBV5-1 and TRBJ1-5, reads KAGVTQTPRYLIKTRGQQVTLSCSPISGHRSVSWYQQTPGQGLQFLFEYFSETQRNKGNFPGRFSGRQFSNSRSEMNVSTLELGDSALYLCASSLLWVVQPQHFGDGTRLSIL.

This clonotype was seen ten or more times. The chain couples TRBV5-1 to TRBJ2-1; possible D gene TRBD2, 5 bases. This CDR3 is built from 14 residues. Trimming removed 6 bases from V and 5 bases from J, with 15 bases in between. Germline V gene lookup returns CDR1 SGHRS and CDR2 YFSETQ. The CDR3 reads CASTAGPLNNEQFF. CDR3 DNA: TGCGCCAGCACCGCGGGCCCCCTAAACAATGAGCAGTTCTTC.

This clonotype came up many times. The V call is TRBV7-9, the J call TRBJ1-3; D not certain. Trimming stripped 1 base from V and 0 bases from J, with 4 bases between. The CDR3 has 14 amino acids. Germline values: CDR1 SEHNR, CDR2 FQNEAQ (reference sequence). The CDR3 nucleotides read TGTGCCAGCAGCTTAGGTCGCTCTGGAAACACCATATATTTT. Its protein is CASSLGRSGNTIYF.

This clonotype occurred many times. V is TRBV27 and J is TRBJ1-3; D is unresolved. Trimming pared 4 bases from V and 0 bases from J, leaving 16 bases between. This CDR3 region has 17 residues. In germline, CDR1 is MNHEY, CDR2 SMNVEV (reference sequence). The CDR3 bases are TGTGCCAGCAGTTCTAATCCCCCACTGAGCTCTGGAAACACCATATATTTT. This codes for CASSSNPPLSSGNTIYF.

This clonotype was recorded at least ten times. The chain combines TRBV20-1 with TRBJ2-5, with TRBD1 as a possible D gene (5 bases). V was clipped by 8 bases and J by 5 bases, with 12 bases between them. CDR1 is DFQATT and CDR2 is SNEGSKA in the germline V gene (reference sequence). The CDR3 loop spans 11 amino acids. For the CDR3, the DNA is TGCAGTTTGGGCAGGGTTGAGACCCAGTACTTC. It is translated as CSLGRVETQYF.

This clonotype was seen repeatedly, ten times or more. The J gene is TRBJ2-1, the V gene TRBV5-1; no reliable D call. Germline lookup yields CDR1 SGHRS and CDR2 YFSETQ. Trimming pared 4 bases from V and 5 bases from J, leaving 10 bases between. This CDR3 is built from 13 residues. The CDR3, as DNA: TGCGCCAGCAGCACCCAGGTTAACAATGAGCAGTTCTTC. Amino acid sequence: CASSTQVNNEQFF.

This clonotype was detected many times. The chain recombines TRBV5-1 with TRBJ2-7, with 10 bases matching TRBD1. The CDR3 covers 15 residues. The V gene end was trimmed by 7 bases and the J gene end by 0 bases; junction bases not matched to a gene: 7. Germline loops: CDR1 SGHRS, CDR2 YFSETQ. The CDR3 bases are TGCGCCAGCCGCCTCGGGACAGGGGACTCCTACGAGCAGTACTTC. Translated: CASRLGTGDSYEQYF. Using reference TRBV5-1 and TRBJ2-7 for the parts outside the CDR3, the full variable domain is KAGVTQTPRYLIKTRGQQVTLSCSPISGHRSVSWYQQTPGQGLQFLFEYFSETQRNKGNFPGRFSGRQFSNSRSEMNVSTLELGDSALYLCASRLGTGDSYEQYFGPGTRLTVT.

This clonotype has ten or more counts. The chain is built from TRBV4-2 and TRBJ2-1; D is possibly TRBD2 (5 bases). From germline, CDR1 is LGHNA and CDR2 YNFKEQ. The ends were cut back, 4 bases at V and 9 bases at J, with 13 bases in the middle. The CDR3 sequence is 13 residues long. Here the CDR3 DNA reads TGTGCCAGCAGCCCAACTCTAGAGGGTGAGCAGTTCTTC. Its protein is CASSPTLEGEQFF.

This clonotype was detected ten times or more. This chain connects TRBV5-1 to TRBJ1-1; possibly TRBD1 for D (5 bases). This CDR3 is built from 12 residues. V was cut by 2 bases and J by 6 bases, with 8 bases left in between. From germline, CDR1 is SGHRS and CDR2 YFSETQ. This chain's CDR3 is CASSFGGAEAFF. The CDR3 DNA follows: TGCGCCAGCAGCTTCGGGGGGGCTGAAGCTTTCTTT.

This clonotype came up many times. J is TRBJ1-1 and V is TRBV5-4, with unresolved D. Trimming shortened V by 0 bases and J by 0 bases, and 9 bases separated the two germline ends. Germline V lookup: CDR1 SGHNT, CDR2 YYREEE (reference sequence). The length of the CDR3 is 15 residues. This CDR3 is CASSLGADMNTEAFF. The CDR3 region has the DNA TGTGCCAGCAGCTTGGGGGCGGATATGAACACTGAAGCTTTCTTT.

The table lists this clonotype with many counts. V gene TRBV15 combines with J gene TRBJ2-3; TRBD2 matches 11 bases. The V gene's germline CDR1 is LNHNV and CDR2 YYDKDF (reference sequence). The CDR3 runs to 18 residues. Trimming cost V 1 base and J 5 bases; bases outside gene matches: 11. The CDR3 sequence: CATSRGAPRGTSGDTQYF. The CDR3 DNA reads TGTGCCACCAGCAGAGGAGCTCCACGGGGGACTAGCGGAGATACGCAGTATTTT.

This clonotype occurred many times. The chain carries TRBV20-1 and TRBJ1-2; the D is unclear. Germline V gene sequence: CDR1 DFQATT, CDR2 SNEGSKA (reference sequence). V was pared by 4 bases and J by 4 bases, with 7 bases between. This CDR3 is 11 amino acids long. Here the CDR3 reads CSATEAYGYTF. CDR3 nucleotides: TGCAGTGCTACAGAGGCCTATGGCTACACCTTC.

This clonotype was seen a few times. A much larger clone differs from this one at a single base, so this may be a read error. The chain joins TRBV7-9 to TRBJ2-3; the D gene is possibly TRBD1 (5 bases). CDR1 is SEHNR, CDR2 FQNEAQ, per germline (reference sequence). This CDR3 has 15 amino acids. CDR3 coding DNA: TGTGTCAGCCTGTCGACAGTTGAGACAGTAGATACGCAGTATTTT. This gives the protein CVSLSTVETVDTQYF.